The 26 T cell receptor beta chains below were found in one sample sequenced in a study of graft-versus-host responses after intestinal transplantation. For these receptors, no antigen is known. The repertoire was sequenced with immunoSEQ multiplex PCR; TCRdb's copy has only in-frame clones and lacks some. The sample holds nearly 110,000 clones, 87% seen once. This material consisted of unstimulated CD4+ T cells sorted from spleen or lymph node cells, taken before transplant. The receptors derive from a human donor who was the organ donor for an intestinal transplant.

This CDR3 is CARSFSDRVSNQPQHF. The CDR3 coding sequence is TGTGCCAGAAGCTTCAGTGACAGGGTTTCCAATCAGCCCCAGCATTTT. V and J are TRBV5-3 and TRBJ1-5; 7 positions match TRBD1. TRBV5-3 is assigned to the ORF class and has an uncertain function. The CDR3 totals 16 residues. J lost 3 bases, V lost 2 bases, and 8 bases had no gene match.

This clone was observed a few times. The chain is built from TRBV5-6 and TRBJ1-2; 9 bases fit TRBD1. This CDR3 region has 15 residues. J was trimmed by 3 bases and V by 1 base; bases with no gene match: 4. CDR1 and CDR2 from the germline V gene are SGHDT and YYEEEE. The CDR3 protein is CASSLRQGVYYGYTF. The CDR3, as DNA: TGTGCCAGCAGCTTGAGACAGGGGGTTTACTATGGCTACACCTTC.

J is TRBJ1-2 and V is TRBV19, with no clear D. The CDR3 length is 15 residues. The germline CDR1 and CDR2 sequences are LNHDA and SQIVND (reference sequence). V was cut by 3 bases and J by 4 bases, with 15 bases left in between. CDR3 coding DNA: TGTGCCAGTAGTATCGCCCCCCGCCGGAGCTATGGCTACACCTTC. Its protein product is CASSIAPRRSYGYTF.

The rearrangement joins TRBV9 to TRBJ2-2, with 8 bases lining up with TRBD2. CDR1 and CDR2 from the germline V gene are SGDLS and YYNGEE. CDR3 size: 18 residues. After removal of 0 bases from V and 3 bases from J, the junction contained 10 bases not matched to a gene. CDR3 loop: CASSVAEAGAGHTGELFF. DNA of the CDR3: TGTGCCAGCAGCGTAGCTGAAGCGGGAGCTGGGCACACCGGGGAGCTGTTTTTT.

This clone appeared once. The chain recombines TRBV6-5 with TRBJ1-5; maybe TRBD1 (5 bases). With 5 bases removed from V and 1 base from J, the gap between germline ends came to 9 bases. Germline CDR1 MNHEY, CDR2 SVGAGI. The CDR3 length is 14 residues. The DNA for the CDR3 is TGTGCCAGCAGTAGCGACAGCAGCAATCAGCCCCAGCATTTT. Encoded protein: CASSSDSSNQPQHF.

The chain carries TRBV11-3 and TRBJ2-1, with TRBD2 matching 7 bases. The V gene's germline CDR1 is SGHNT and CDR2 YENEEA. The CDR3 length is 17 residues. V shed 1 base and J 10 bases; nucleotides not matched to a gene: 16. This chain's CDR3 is CASSLGRLVGGPDEQFF. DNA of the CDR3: TGTGCCAGCAGCTTAGGTAGGCTGGTGGGAGGGCCAGACGAGCAGTTCTTC. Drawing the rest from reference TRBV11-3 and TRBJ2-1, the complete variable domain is EAGVVQSPRYKIIEKKQPVAFWCNPISGHNTLYWYLQNLGQGPELLIRYENEEAVDDSQLPKDRFSAERLKGVDSTLKIQPAELGDSAVYLCASSLGRLVGGPDEQFFGPGTRLTVL.

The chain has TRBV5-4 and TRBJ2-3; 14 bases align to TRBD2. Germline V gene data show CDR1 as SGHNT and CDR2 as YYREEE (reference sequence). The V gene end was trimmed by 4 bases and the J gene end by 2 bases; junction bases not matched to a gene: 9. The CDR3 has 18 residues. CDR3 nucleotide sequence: TGTGCCAGCAGCCCCGGGACTAGCGGGGGAAGGGCCACAGATACGCAGTATTTT. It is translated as CASSPGTSGGRATDTQYF.

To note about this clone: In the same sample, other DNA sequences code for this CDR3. The CDR3 DNA is TGTGCTGGGGGAGCGCAGGGTCGGGCCGGGGAGCTGTTTTTT. This encodes CAGGAQGRAGELFF. The rearrangement uses TRBV19 and TRBJ2-2; tentatively, D is TRBD1 or TRBD2 (5 bases each). The V gene's germline CDR1 is LNHDA and CDR2 SQIVND (reference sequence). This CDR3 region has 14 residues.

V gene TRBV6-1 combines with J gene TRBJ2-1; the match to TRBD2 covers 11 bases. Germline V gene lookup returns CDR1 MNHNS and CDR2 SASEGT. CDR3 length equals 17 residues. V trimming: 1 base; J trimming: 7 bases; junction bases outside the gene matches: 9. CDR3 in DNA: TGTGCCAGCAGTGAAGTAGGGCTAGCGGGAGGTAGAAATGAGCAGTTCTTC. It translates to CASSEVGLAGGRNEQFF.

The CDR3 protein is CASNQGQETQYF. The CDR3 coding sequence is TGTGCCAGCAACCAGGGGCAAGAGACCCAGTACTTC. This chain uses TRBV2 with TRBJ2-5, with D tentatively TRBD1 (6 bases). V lost 7 bases and J 2 bases, leaving 8 bases between the germline ends. The CDR3 runs 12 residues. Germline V gene data show CDR1 as SNHLY and CDR2 as FYNNEI.

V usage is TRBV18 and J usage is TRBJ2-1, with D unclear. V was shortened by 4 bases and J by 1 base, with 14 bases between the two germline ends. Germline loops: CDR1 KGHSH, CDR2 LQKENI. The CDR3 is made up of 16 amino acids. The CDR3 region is CASSLLPADSYNEQFF. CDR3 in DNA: TGTGCCAGCTCACTTCTCCCGGCGGATTCCTACAATGAGCAGTTCTTC.

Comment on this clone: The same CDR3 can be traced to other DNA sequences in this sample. CDR3 residues: CASSRTGGNTEAFF. CDR3 bases: TGTGCCAGCAGTCGTACAGGGGGGAACACTGAAGCTTTCTTT. This rearrangement joins TRBV2 to TRBJ1-1; 8 positions match TRBD1. The germline V gene has CDR1 SNHLY and CDR2 FYNNEI. The CDR3 is made up of 14 amino acids. The J segment lost 1 base and the V segment lost 5 bases, leaving 3 bases of the junction unmatched.

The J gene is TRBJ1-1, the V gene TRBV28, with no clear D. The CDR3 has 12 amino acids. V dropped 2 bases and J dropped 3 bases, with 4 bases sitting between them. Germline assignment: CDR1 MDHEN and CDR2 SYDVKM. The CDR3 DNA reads TGTGCCAGCAGTTTAGACTACACTGAAGCTTTCTTT. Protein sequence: CASSLDYTEAFF.

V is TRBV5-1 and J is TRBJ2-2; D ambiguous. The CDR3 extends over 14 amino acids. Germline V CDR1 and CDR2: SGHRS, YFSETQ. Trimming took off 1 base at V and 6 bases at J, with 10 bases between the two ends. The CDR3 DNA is TGCGCCAGCAGCTTGAGAATTGGACCCGGGGAGCTGTTTTTT. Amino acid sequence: CASSLRIGPGELFF.

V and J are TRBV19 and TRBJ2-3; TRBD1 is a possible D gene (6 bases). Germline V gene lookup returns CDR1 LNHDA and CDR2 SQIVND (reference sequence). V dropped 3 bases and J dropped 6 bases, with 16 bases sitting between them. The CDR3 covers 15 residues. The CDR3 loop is CASSMVGRGRDTQYF. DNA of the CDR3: TGTGCCAGTAGTATGGTCGGCAGGGGCAGGGATACGCAGTATTTT.

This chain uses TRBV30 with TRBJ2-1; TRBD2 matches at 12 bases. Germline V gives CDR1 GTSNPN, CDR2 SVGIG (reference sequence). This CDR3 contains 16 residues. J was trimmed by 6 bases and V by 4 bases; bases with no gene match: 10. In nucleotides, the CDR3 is TGTGCCTGGAATGGACTAGCGGGAATCCCGAGCAATGAGCAGTTCTTC. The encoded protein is CAWNGLAGIPSNEQFF.

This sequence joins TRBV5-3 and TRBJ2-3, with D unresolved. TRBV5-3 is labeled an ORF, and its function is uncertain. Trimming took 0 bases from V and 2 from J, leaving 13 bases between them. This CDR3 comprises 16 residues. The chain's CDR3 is CARSLAVPHSTDTQYF. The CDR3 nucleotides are TGTGCCAGAAGCTTGGCGGTCCCTCACTCCACAGATACGCAGTATTTT.

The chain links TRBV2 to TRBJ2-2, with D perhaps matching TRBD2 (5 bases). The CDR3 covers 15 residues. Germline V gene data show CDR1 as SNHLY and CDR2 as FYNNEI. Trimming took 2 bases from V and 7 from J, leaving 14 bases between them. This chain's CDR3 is CASSEWVSDDGELFF. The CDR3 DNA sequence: TGTGCCAGCAGTGAATGGGTTAGCGACGACGGGGAGCTGTTTTTT.

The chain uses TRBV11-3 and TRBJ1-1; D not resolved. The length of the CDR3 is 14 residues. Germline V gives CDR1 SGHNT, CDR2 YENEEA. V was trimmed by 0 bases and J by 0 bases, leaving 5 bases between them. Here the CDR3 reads CASSLDRMNTEAFF. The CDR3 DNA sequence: TGTGCCAGCAGCTTAGATCGCATGAACACTGAAGCTTTCTTT. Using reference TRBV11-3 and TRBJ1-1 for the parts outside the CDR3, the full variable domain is EAGVVQSPRYKIIEKKQPVAFWCNPISGHNTLYWYLQNLGQGPELLIRYENEEAVDDSQLPKDRFSAERLKGVDSTLKIQPAELGDSAVYLCASSLDRMNTEAFFGQGTRLTVV.

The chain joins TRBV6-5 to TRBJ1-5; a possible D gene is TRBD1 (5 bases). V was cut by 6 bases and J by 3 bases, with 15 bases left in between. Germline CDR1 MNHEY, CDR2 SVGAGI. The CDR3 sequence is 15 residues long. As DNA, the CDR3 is TGTGCCAGCAGAAGGGACGGAATAACCAATCAGCCCCAGCATTTT. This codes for CASRRDGITNQPQHF.

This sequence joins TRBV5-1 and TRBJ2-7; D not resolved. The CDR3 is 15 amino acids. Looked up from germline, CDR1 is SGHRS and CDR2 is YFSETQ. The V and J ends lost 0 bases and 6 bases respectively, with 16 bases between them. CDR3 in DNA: TGCGCCAGCAGCTTGGGTTCAGGTCTTAGTCGCGAGCAGTACTTC. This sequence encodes CASSLGSGLSREQYF.

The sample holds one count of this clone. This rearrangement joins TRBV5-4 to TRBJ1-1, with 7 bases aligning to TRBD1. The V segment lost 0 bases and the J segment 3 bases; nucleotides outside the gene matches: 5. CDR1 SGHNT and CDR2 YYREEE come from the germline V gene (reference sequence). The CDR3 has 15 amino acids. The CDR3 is CASSLANRGDTEAFF. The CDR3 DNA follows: TGTGCCAGCAGCTTGGCCAACAGGGGCGACACTGAAGCTTTCTTT. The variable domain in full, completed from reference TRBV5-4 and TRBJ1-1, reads ETGVTQSPTHLIKTRGQQVTLRCSSQSGHNTVSWYQQALGQGPQFIFQYYREEENGRGNFPPRFSGLQFPNYSSELNVNALELDDSALYLCASSLANRGDTEAFFGQGTRLTVV.

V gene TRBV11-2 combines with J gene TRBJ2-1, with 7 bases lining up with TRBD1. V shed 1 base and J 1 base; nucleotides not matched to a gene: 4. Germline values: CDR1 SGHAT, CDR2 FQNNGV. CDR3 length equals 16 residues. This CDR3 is CASSLGPTGSYNEQFF. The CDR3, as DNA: TGTGCCAGCAGCTTAGGTCCGACAGGGTCCTACAATGAGCAGTTCTTC.

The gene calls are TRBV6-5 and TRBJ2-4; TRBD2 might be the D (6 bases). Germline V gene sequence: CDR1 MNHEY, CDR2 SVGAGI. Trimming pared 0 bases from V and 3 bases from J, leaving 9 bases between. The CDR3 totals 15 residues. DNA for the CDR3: TGTGCCAGCAGTTACTCGAAGGGAGGCAAAAACATTCAGTACTTC. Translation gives CASSYSKGGKNIQYF.

The DNA of the CDR3 is TGTGCCAGCAGAAAACAGGGGGGTGTAAGTGAAAAACTGTTTTTT. Its translation is CASRKQGGVSEKLFF. The chain couples TRBV2 to TRBJ1-4, with 8 bases fitting TRBD1. V dropped 6 bases and J dropped 7; count of bases not matched to a gene: 10. This CDR3 spans 15 amino acids. Germline-derived CDR1 and CDR2 are SNHLY and FYNNEI.

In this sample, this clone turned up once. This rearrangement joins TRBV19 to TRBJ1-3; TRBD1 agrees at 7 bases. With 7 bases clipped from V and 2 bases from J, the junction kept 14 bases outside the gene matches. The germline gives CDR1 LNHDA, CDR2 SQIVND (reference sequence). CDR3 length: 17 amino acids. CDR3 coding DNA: TGTGCCAGTACCCCTAGGTCGGGCCAGGGGGCTGGAAACACCATATATTTT. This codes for CASTPRSGQGAGNTIYF.